These 5 T cell receptor beta chains came from one sample sequenced in a study of T cell changes during pregnancy in multiple sclerosis. Libraries were prepared by immunoSEQ multiplex PCR; TCRdb keeps only in-frame clonotypes and omits some of them. The sample shows 40,000 to 60,000 clones, around 92% of them seen only once. Sequencing used CD4+ T cells from peripheral blood mononuclear cells, obtained in the third trimester of pregnancy. Receptors originate from a female donor with multiple sclerosis, enrolled in a pregnancy study.

V is TRBV29-1 and J is TRBJ2-7; 7 bases line up with TRBD2. Germline CDR1 and CDR2: SQVTM and ANQGSEA. The trim removed 7 bases at V and 7 bases at J, leaving 4 bases unmatched. The CDR3 contains 10 residues. The CDR3 here is CSAWGGEQYF. Written as DNA, the CDR3 is TGCAGCGCTTGGGGAGGGGAGCAGTACTTC.

The chain recombines TRBV6-4 with TRBJ1-5; 9 positions match TRBD1. Trimming cost V 5 bases and J 2 bases; bases outside gene matches: 1. This CDR3 has 14 amino acids. Germline-derived CDR1 and CDR2 are MRHNA and SNTAGT. Here the CDR3 DNA reads TGTGCCAGCAGTCGACAGGGGGGCAATCAGCCCCAGCATTTT. Amino acid sequence: CASSRQGGNQPQHF.

On this clone itself: The junction differs from germline at one of its ends, possibly a read error. This rearrangement joins TRBV7-7 to TRBJ2-7; tentatively, D is TRBD2 (5 bases). The CDR3 runs to 15 residues. Germline assignment: CDR1 SSHAT and CDR2 FNYEAQ (reference sequence). The CDR3 sequence is CASSPRWGAADEQYF. CDR3 in DNA: TGTGCTAGCAGCCCTCGGTGGGGAGCCGCCGACGAGCAGTACTTC.

V usage is TRBV18 and J usage is TRBJ2-1, with a possible D match to TRBD2 (5 bases). The CDR3 totals 14 residues. Germline-derived CDR1 and CDR2 are KGHSH and LQKENI. Trimming left V 3 bases short and J 9 bases short, with 15 bases between. For the CDR3, the DNA is TGTGCCAGCTCACCGCCGGGGAAAGGGAGTGAGCAGTTCTTC. This sequence encodes CASSPPGKGSEQFF.

The chain couples TRBV9 to TRBJ1-4, with a tentative D call TRBD1 (5 bases). Germline assignment: CDR1 SGDLS and CDR2 YYNGEE. V lost 0 bases to trimming and J lost 7 bases, with 13 bases between them. CDR3 length: 15 amino acids. The CDR3 sequence is CASSVVGEPPEKLFF. The CDR3 coding sequence is TGTGCCAGCAGCGTAGTAGGGGAACCCCCTGAAAAACTGTTTTTT.